This TCR beta chain was captured in a study of cytomegalovirus exposure and HLA in healthy donors. Study-wide results and caveats: According to reports, the classifier identified cytomegalovirus status with high specificity and sensitivity.

With respect to this clone: Its cognate antigen is unknown.

Germline CDR1 MNHNS, CDR2 SASEGT. The CDR3 totals 12 residues. Trimming removed 10 bases from V and 6 bases from J, with 14 bases in between. This table comes from immunoSEQ multiplex PCR, and its TCRdb copy is limited to in-frame clones, with some not included. Of 150,000 or so clones listed, 70% to 90% are singletons. The receptor's source is a woman under 40 in good health and CMV-seropositive. The chain is built from TRBV6-1 and TRBJ2-3; no clear D. Sequencing was done on a sample of PBMCs. CDR3 residues: CAIRSDADTQYF. In nucleotides, the CDR3 is TGTGCCATCCGAAGTGATGCGGATACGCAGTATTTT.